One sample yielded the 2 T cell receptor beta chains listed below, sequenced in a study of OX40 agonist ivuxolimab in advanced cancers. The protocol was immunoSEQ multiplex PCR, while the TCRdb copy is restricted to in-frame clones and leaves out a portion. The table includes 20,000 or so clones, 65% to 90% detected once. The sequences come from CD4+ or CD8+ T cells sorted from blood, collected in a trial of the OX40 agonist ivuxolimab. The receptors were gathered from an adult with an advanced solid tumor such as melanoma, head and neck, liver or kidney cancer.

The V call is TRBV2, the J call TRBJ1-1, with D possibly TRBD1 on 6 matching bases. CDR3 length: 13 amino acids. The ends were cut back, 5 bases at V and 4 bases at J, with 11 bases in the middle. Germline CDR1 and CDR2: SNHLY and FYNNEI. CDR3: CASSLQGSTEAFF. CDR3 DNA: TGTGCCAGCAGTCTTCAGGGGAGCACTGAAGCTTTCTTT.

This clone was picked up a small number of times. The chain is built from TRBV27 and TRBJ2-7, with 10 bases that match TRBD1. The CDR3 is 16 amino acids. Germline V gene data show CDR1 as MNHEY and CDR2 as SMNVEV (reference sequence). V dropped 3 bases and J dropped 5; count of bases not matched to a gene: 10. For the CDR3, the DNA is TGTGCCAGCAGTTTTACCTCGCCGGGACAGGGGAACGAGCAGTACTTC. The encoded protein is CASSFTSPGQGNEQYF.